This TCR beta chain stems from a study of response to subunit inactivated influenza vaccine. TCRdb independently ran MiXCR on the RT-PCR reads; one entry per CDR3 protein. The data show about 170,000 distinct CDR3 sequences, approximately 12% seen once. This clonotype has just a few counts. The junction had 3 bases not matched to a gene; V was cut back by 3 bases and J by 6 bases. The length of the CDR3 is 13 residues. Germline V gene data show CDR1 as SGDLS and CDR2 as YYNGEE. This sample also belongs to another study, concerning T cells expressing NK-cell markers. That work contributes: The TCR beta cDNA came from 5'RACE template switching with UMIs. Repertoires of TCR beta were obtained from T cells sorted as CD3+CD56+NKG2C+, CD3+CD56+NKG2C- and CD3+CD56-NKG2C+.

The chain uses TRBV9 and TRBJ2-1; 7 bases fit TRBD1. Material: CD8+ T cells sorted from PBMCs, obtained 11 to 12 days after vaccination. The TCR comes from a man between 45 and 60 years old who received an inactivated influenza vaccine. The chain's CDR3 is CASSEGDSNEQFF. Here the CDR3 DNA reads TGTGCCAGCAGCGAGGGGGACAGCAATGAGCAGTTCTTC.